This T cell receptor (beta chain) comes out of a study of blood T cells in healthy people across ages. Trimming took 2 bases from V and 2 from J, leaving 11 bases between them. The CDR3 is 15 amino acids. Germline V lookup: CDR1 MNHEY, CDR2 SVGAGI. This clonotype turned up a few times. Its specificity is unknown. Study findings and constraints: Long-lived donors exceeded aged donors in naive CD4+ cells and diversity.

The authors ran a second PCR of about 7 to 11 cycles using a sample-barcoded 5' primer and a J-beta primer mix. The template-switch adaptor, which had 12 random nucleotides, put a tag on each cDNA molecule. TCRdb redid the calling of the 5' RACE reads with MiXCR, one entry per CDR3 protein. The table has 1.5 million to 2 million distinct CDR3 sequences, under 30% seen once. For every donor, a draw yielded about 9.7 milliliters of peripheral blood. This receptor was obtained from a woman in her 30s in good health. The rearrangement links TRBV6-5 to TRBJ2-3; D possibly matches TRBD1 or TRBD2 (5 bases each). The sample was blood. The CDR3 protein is CASSYVGTTTDTQYF. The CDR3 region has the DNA TGTGCCAGCAGTTACGTCGGGACGACCACAGATACGCAGTATTTT.